The 23 T cell receptor beta chains below were found in one sample sequenced in a study of T cell responses to AZD1222 COVID-19 vaccine. Here immunoSEQ multiplex PCR was the method, and the copy in TCRdb shows in-frame clones only, minus some. The sample holds under 140,000 clones, over 85% seen once. This material consisted of peripheral blood, taken 28 days after the second AZD1222 dose. These receptors came from an adult who received the AZD1222 COVID-19 vaccine.

To note about this clone: Its ends do not fully match the called genes, so a read error is possible. The DNA for the CDR3 is TGTGCCAGCAGCTTAGGGCTTCGGGGCATAGCGGACTTC. It encodes CASSLGLRGIADF. The chain has TRBV7-8 and TRBJ2-4; possible D gene TRBD2, 6 bases. This CDR3 region has 13 residues. Germline CDR1 SGHVS, CDR2 FQNEAQ.

This chain joins TRBV5-1 and TRBJ2-2, with a possible D match to TRBD2 (6 bases). This CDR3 has 16 amino acids. The V gene lost 0 bases and the J gene lost 3 bases, with 12 bases spanning the gap. Germline assignment: CDR1 SGHRS and CDR2 YFSETQ. For the CDR3, the DNA is TGCGCCAGCAGCTTGGCCTCTAGCGCGTACACCGGGGAGCTGTTTTTT. Translated, it gives CASSLASSAYTGELFF. Complete variable domain (other parts from reference TRBV5-1 and TRBJ2-2): KAGVTQTPRYLIKTRGQQVTLSCSPISGHRSVSWYQQTPGQGLQFLFEYFSETQRNKGNFPGRFSGRQFSNSRSEMNVSTLELGDSALYLCASSLASSAYTGELFFGEGSRLTVL.

V gene TRBV2 combines with J gene TRBJ1-6, with 8 bases identical to TRBD1. The CDR3 spans 16 residues. With 5 bases clipped from V and 2 bases from J, the junction kept 5 bases outside the gene matches. From germline, CDR1 is SNHLY and CDR2 FYNNEI. DNA of the CDR3: TGTGCCAGCAGTTTGAGGACAGGGCCCTATAATTCACCCCTCCACTTT. As protein: CASSLRTGPYNSPLHF.

V and J are TRBV5-1 and TRBJ1-4; no firm D call. This CDR3 is 14 amino acids long. V gave up 2 bases and J gave up 3 bases, with 8 bases separating them. Germline assignment: CDR1 SGHRS and CDR2 YFSETQ. Here the CDR3 reads CASSFGPANEKLFF. The DNA of the CDR3 is TGCGCCAGCAGCTTCGGCCCAGCTAATGAAAAACTGTTTTTT.

The gene calls are TRBV5-4 and TRBJ1-6, with D possibly being TRBD1 (5 bases). CDR1 and CDR2 (germline): SGHNT, YYREEE (reference sequence). The CDR3 totals 15 residues. V shed 0 bases and J shed 5 bases, with 9 bases lying between them. The CDR3 region is CASSLGQFHNSPLHF. The CDR3 DNA sequence: TGTGCCAGCAGCTTGGGACAGTTCCATAATTCACCCCTCCACTTT.

J is TRBJ1-3 and V is TRBV2; D unresolved. CDR1 and CDR2 (germline): SNHLY, FYNNEI. This CDR3 has 13 residues. V was shortened by 7 bases and J by 7 bases, with 14 bases between the two germline ends. The CDR3 nucleotides are TGTGCCAGCATATTTACAAGTGGGAACACCATATATTTT. Its protein product is CASIFTSGNTIYF.

The rearrangement links TRBV6-2 or TRBV6-3 to TRBJ1-5; D is unresolved. V was clipped by 0 bases and J by 6 bases, with 6 bases between them. The germline CDR1 and CDR2 sequences are MNHEY and SVGEGT. The CDR3 is 13 amino acids. CDR3 nucleotides: TGTGCCAGCAGTTACTCAACTTCTCAGCCCCAGCATTTT. Encoded protein: CASSYSTSQPQHF.

The chain links TRBV12-5 to TRBJ2-2; 8 bases map to TRBD2. Germline values: CDR1 LGHNT, CDR2 FRNRAP. The length of the CDR3 is 16 residues. Trimming took 3 bases from V and 3 from J; bases not matched to a gene: 6. The CDR3 here is CASGFLAGGHTGELFF. CDR3 coding DNA: TGTGCTAGTGGTTTTCTCGCGGGGGGTCACACCGGGGAGCTGTTTTTT.

This clone was observed once. The V and J genes are TRBV7-9 and TRBJ1-3; unclear D gene. This CDR3 region has 13 residues. The germline V and J ends were trimmed by 5 bases and 2 bases, with 7 bases remaining between them. CDR1 and CDR2 (germline): SEHNR, FQNEAQ (reference sequence). DNA of the CDR3: TGTGCCAGCAGCCCGCCGGCTGGAAACACCATATATTTT. Its protein product is CASSPPAGNTIYF.

The J gene is TRBJ1-4, the V gene TRBV7-2; 9 bases are shared with TRBD1. The germline CDR1 and CDR2 sequences are SGHTA and FQGNSA. The CDR3 has 15 amino acids. J lost 10 bases, V lost 5 bases, and 11 bases had no gene match. The CDR3 bases are TGTGCCAGCAGCACCGGTGGGACAGGGAGAGGAAAACTGTTTTTT. As protein: CASSTGGTGRGKLFF. The entire variable domain, with the rest obtained from reference TRBV7-2 and TRBJ1-4, is as follows: GAGVSQSPSNKVTEKGKDVELRCDPISGHTALYWYRQSLGQGLEFLIYFQGNSAPDKSGLPSDRFSAERTGGSVSTLTIQRTQQEDSAVYLCASSTGGTGRGKLFFGSGTQLSVL.

The chain joins TRBV12-3 or TRBV12-4 to TRBJ2-1; no clear D gene. This CDR3 is 11 amino acids long. V gave up 3 bases and J gave up 9 bases, with 6 bases separating them. CDR3 residues: CASSFLIEQFF. As DNA, the CDR3 is TGTGCCAGCAGTTTTTTAATTGAGCAGTTCTTC.

The chain links TRBV7-9 to TRBJ2-7; 10 positions agree with TRBD1. There are 15 residues in the CDR3. Trimming at V came to 4 bases and at J to 4 bases, leaving 7 bases not matched to a gene. Germline V lookup: CDR1 SEHNR, CDR2 FQNEAQ (reference sequence). CDR3 coding DNA: TGTGCCAGCAGCTGGACAGGGGGTGGTTTGTACGAGCAGTACTTC. Encoded protein: CASSWTGGGLYEQYF.

V usage is TRBV7-9 and J usage is TRBJ2-3, with unresolved D. Germline CDR1 and CDR2: SEHNR and FQNEAQ (reference sequence). The germline V and J ends were trimmed by 5 bases and 3 bases, with 24 bases remaining between them. CDR3 length: 18 amino acids. The CDR3 sequence is CASSRPDLAEPKTDTQYF. DNA for the CDR3: TGTGCCAGCAGCAGACCGGACCTGGCGGAGCCGAAAACAGATACGCAGTATTTT.

The chain has TRBV4-1 and TRBJ1-5; possible D gene TRBD1, 5 bases. This CDR3 contains 14 residues. The V and J ends lost 0 bases and 6 bases respectively, with 9 bases between them. Germline V CDR1 and CDR2: MGHRA, YSYEKL. The CDR3 coding sequence is TGCGCCAGCAGCCAAGAGGCAGGGCGTCAGCCCCAGCATTTT. Its protein is CASSQEAGRQPQHF.

The chain employs TRBV1 and TRBJ2-2. TRBV1 is listed as a pseudogene. The CDR3 totals 16 residues. The CDR3 bases are TGCACCAGCAGCCTCCCCGGGGGCACGAACACCGGGGAGCTGTTTTTT. Protein product: CTSSLPGGTNTGELFF.

In this sample, this clone turned up a few times. The chain couples TRBV9 to TRBJ1-4, with 7 bases fitting TRBD1. Trimming at V came to 4 bases and at J to 8 bases, leaving 11 bases not matched to a gene. The CDR3 sequence is 15 residues long. CDR1 and CDR2 (germline): SGDLS, YYNGEE. Here the CDR3 DNA reads TGTGCCAGCAGCATTTCGACAGGGCGTGACGAAAAACTGTTTTTT. This gives the protein CASSISTGRDEKLFF.

The rearrangement uses TRBV7-9 and TRBJ1-5; D remains unclear. This CDR3 has 14 residues. Trimming removed 0 bases at V and 5 bases at J, with 8 bases between. The V gene's germline CDR1 is SEHNR and CDR2 FQNEAQ (reference sequence). The CDR3 DNA follows: TGTGCCAGCAGCTTAGCGAATGGTGATCAGCCCCAGCATTTT. Protein sequence: CASSLANGDQPQHF. Full variable domain (missing parts from reference TRBV7-9 and TRBJ1-5): DTGVSQNPRHKITKRGQNVTFRCDPISEHNRLYWYRQTLGQGPEFLTYFQNEAQLEKSRLLSDRFSAERPKGSFSTLEIQRTEQGDSAMYLCASSLANGDQPQHFGDGTRLSIL.

The CDR3 loop is CSASGGPNTEAFF. The CDR3 DNA sequence: TGCAGCGCGAGTGGGGGACCGAACACTGAAGCTTTCTTT. This sequence joins TRBV29-1 and TRBJ1-1; TRBD1 is a possible D gene (5 bases). Germline V gene lookup returns CDR1 SQVTM and CDR2 ANQGSEA. The CDR3 runs to 13 residues. V lost 7 bases and J 1 base, leaving 13 bases between the germline ends.

This sequence joins TRBV3-1 (or the pseudogene TRBV3-2) and TRBJ2-3; D remains unclear. Germline V CDR1 and CDR2: LGHDT, YNNKEL (reference sequence). The CDR3 totals 12 residues. Trimming stripped 2 bases from V and 5 bases from J, with 5 bases between. Here the CDR3 DNA reads TGTGCCAGCAGCCAATTTCAAGATACGCAGTATTTT. This translates into CASSQFQDTQYF.

The rearrangement joins TRBV2 to TRBJ2-1, with 8 bases that match TRBD2. CDR3 size: 15 residues. V dropped 3 bases and J dropped 0; count of bases not matched to a gene: 1. The germline gives CDR1 SNHLY, CDR2 FYNNEI. In DNA, the CDR3 is TGTGCCAGCAGTGACGGGGGGGCCTCCTACAATGAGCAGTTCTTC. Its translation: CASSDGGASYNEQFF.

This clone came up once. The chain joins TRBV30 to TRBJ1-2; 9 bases agree with TRBD1. V trimming: 2 bases; J trimming: 10 bases; junction bases outside the gene matches: 8. Germline CDR1 reads GTSNPN; CDR2 reads SVGIG (reference sequence). CDR3 length: 13 residues. The CDR3 here is CAWSPAQGADYTF. The CDR3, as DNA: TGTGCCTGGAGTCCAGCACAGGGGGCAGACTACACCTTC.

The rearrangement uses TRBV7-3 and TRBJ1-4; D gene ambiguous. Germline V CDR1 and CDR2: SGHTA, FQGTGA. V was shortened by 8 bases and J by 3 bases, with 10 bases between the two germline ends. There are 13 residues in the CDR3. CDR3 bases: TGTGCCAGCTCGGTTGAGGCTAATGAAAAACTGTTTTTT. This codes for CASSVEANEKLFF.

J is TRBJ2-6 and V is TRBV10-3; 9 nucleotides align to TRBD1. The J segment lost 7 bases and the V segment lost 11 bases, leaving 18 bases of the junction unmatched. Per germline, CDR1 ENHRY and CDR2 SYGVKD. CDR3 length: 17 amino acids. The CDR3 bases are TGTGCCTCCATGTCGACAGGGGGTCACCTTGCTGCCAACGTCCTGACTTTC. Translated, it gives CASMSTGGHLAANVLTF.